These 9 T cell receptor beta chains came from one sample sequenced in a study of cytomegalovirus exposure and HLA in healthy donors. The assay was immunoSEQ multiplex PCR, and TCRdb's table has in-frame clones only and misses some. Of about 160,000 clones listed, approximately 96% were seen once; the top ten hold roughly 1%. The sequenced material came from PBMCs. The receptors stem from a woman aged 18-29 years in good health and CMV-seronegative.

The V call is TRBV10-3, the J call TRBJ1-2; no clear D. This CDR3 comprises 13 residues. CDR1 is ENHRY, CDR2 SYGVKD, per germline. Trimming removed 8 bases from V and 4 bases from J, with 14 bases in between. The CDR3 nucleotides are TGTGCCATCCAAGAGAAATCCTCCTATGGCTACACCTTC. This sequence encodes CAIQEKSSYGYTF.

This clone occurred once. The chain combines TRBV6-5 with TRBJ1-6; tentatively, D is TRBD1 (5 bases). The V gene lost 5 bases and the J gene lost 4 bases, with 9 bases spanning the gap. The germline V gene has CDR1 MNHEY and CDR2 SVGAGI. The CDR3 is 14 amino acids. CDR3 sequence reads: CASSAGTYNSPLHF. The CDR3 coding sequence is TGTGCCAGCAGTGCAGGGACTTATAATTCACCCCTCCACTTT.

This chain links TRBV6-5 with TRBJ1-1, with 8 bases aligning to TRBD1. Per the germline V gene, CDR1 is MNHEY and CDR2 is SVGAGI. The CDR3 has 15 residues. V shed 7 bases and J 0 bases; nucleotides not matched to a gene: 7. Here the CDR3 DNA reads TGTGCCAGCACTAAACAGGGGGTCTTGAACACTGAAGCTTTCTTT. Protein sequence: CASTKQGVLNTEAFF.

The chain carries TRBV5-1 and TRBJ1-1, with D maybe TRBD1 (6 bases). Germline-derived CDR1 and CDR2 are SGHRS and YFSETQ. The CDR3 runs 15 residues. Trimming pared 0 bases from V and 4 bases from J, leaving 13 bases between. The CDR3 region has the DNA TGCGCCAGCAGCTTGGCAGGGGCCTCCTCCACTGAAGCTTTCTTT. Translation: CASSLAGASSTEAFF.

CDR3 sequence (DNA): TGTGCCAGCAGTTTAAAACAGGGAAACACCATATATTTT. Translating gives CASSLKQGNTIYF. This chain uses TRBV6-6 with TRBJ1-3, with no clear D. The V gene lost 4 bases and the J gene lost 4 bases, with 8 bases spanning the gap. Germline assignment: CDR1 MNHNY and CDR2 SVGAGI (reference sequence). CDR3 length: 13 amino acids.

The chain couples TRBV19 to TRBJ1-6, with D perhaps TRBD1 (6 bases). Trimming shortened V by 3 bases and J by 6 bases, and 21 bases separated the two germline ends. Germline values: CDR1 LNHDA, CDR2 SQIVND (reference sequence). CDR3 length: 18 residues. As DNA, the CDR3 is TGTGCCAGTAGTATTTTATATCGGCAGGGGCAACGTAATTCACCCCTCCACTTT. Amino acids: CASSILYRQGQRNSPLHF.

The CDR3 loop reads CASSPITGGLGKLFF. The CDR3 DNA reads TGTGCCAGCAGCCCTATAACAGGGGGCCTTGGAAAACTGTTTTTT. This chain uses TRBV14 with TRBJ1-4; 9 bases line up with TRBD1. CDR3 length equals 15 residues. V trimming: 4 bases; J trimming: 10 bases; junction bases outside the gene matches: 10. CDR1 and CDR2 from the germline V gene are SGHDN and FVKESK.

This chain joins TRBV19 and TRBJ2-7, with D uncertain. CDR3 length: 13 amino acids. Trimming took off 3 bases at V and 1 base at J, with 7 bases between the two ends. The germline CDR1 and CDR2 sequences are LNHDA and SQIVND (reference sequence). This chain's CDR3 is CASSMRPSYEQYF. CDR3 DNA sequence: TGTGCCAGTAGTATGCGCCCTTCCTACGAGCAGTACTTC.

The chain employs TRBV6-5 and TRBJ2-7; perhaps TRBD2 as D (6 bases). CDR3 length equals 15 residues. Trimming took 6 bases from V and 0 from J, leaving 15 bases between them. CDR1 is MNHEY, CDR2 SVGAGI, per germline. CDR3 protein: CASRTGTGSSYEQYF. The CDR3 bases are TGTGCCAGCAGAACCGGGACTGGTAGCTCCTACGAGCAGTACTTC.